This TCR beta chain stems from a study of cytomegalovirus exposure and HLA in healthy donors. It was healthy bone marrow donors who served as donors. This PCR relied on a set of 60 Vbeta primers and 13 Jbeta primers. The method was immunoSEQ multiplex PCR; TCRdb's version includes in-frame clones alone and lacks a portion of them. This table has nearly 200,000 clones, roughly 73% appearing once. Comment on this clone: Its antigen is still unknown.

The study, taken as a whole, reports: Analyses of presence and absence presupposed an approximately uniform sequencing depth across donors. As was reported, the HLA-A and HLA-B alleles of most subjects were accurately predicted from TCR beta sequences.

The sequence derives from a woman between 25 and 40 years old in good health and CMV-seropositive. The sequenced sample was PBMCs.

The CDR3 DNA follows: TGTGCCAGCAGCTACCTGGGAGGGGCGGACTATGGCTACACCTTC. Translated: CASSYLGGADYGYTF. V usage is TRBV7-2 and J usage is TRBJ1-2; D perhaps matches TRBD1 (5 bases). The CDR3 consists of 15 residues. Per the germline V gene, CDR1 is SGHTA and CDR2 is FQGNSA. Trimming took 4 bases from V and 3 from J, leaving 15 bases between them.